This T cell receptor beta chain derives from a study of blood T cell repertoires in COVID-19. Profiled with immunoSEQ multiplex PCR; TCRdb holds only in-frame clones, not every one. This sample carries approximately 50,000 clones, roughly 82% of them seen once, and the ten largest clones take 7.6%. The length of the CDR3 is 13 residues. Trimming cost V 10 bases and J 7 bases, with 15 bases left between them. Germline CDR1 KGHDR, CDR2 SFDVKD. Only a few counts were recorded for this clone. The chain recombines TRBV24-1 with TRBJ2-2, with D possibly being TRBD2 (5 bases). Sequences were obtained from peripheral blood. The receptor comes from a human donor in a cohort sampled during active COVID-19. CDR3 nucleotides: TGTGCCACGGGAGACACCCGGGGCGGGGAGCTGTTTTTT. Translated: CATGDTRGGELFF.